This T cell receptor (beta chain) emerged from a study of spatial heterogeneity in lung cancer. TCRdb re-analysed the 5' RACE reads in MiXCR, keeping a single row per CDR3 protein. The sample yields tens of thousands of distinct CDR3 sequences, 6.5% to 7.5% seen once. The CDR3 loop spans 16 amino acids. Trimming pared 2 bases from V and 1 base from J, leaving 14 bases between. Germline V gene sequence: CDR1 SGHVS, CDR2 FQNEAQ. As for time point: blood at routine non-recurrence follow-up after resection. No cell sorting; template was whole RNA from tumor, lung tissue or PBMC. This clonotype has only a few counts.

The source is a female donor with early-stage non-small cell lung cancer. The sequences come from PBMCs, collected at follow-up. V usage is TRBV7-8 and J usage is TRBJ1-2; D is unresolved. CDR3: CASSLSVRRLNYGYTF. CDR3 nucleotide sequence: TGTGCCAGCAGCTTATCCGTGAGGCGTCTTAACTATGGCTACACCTTC.